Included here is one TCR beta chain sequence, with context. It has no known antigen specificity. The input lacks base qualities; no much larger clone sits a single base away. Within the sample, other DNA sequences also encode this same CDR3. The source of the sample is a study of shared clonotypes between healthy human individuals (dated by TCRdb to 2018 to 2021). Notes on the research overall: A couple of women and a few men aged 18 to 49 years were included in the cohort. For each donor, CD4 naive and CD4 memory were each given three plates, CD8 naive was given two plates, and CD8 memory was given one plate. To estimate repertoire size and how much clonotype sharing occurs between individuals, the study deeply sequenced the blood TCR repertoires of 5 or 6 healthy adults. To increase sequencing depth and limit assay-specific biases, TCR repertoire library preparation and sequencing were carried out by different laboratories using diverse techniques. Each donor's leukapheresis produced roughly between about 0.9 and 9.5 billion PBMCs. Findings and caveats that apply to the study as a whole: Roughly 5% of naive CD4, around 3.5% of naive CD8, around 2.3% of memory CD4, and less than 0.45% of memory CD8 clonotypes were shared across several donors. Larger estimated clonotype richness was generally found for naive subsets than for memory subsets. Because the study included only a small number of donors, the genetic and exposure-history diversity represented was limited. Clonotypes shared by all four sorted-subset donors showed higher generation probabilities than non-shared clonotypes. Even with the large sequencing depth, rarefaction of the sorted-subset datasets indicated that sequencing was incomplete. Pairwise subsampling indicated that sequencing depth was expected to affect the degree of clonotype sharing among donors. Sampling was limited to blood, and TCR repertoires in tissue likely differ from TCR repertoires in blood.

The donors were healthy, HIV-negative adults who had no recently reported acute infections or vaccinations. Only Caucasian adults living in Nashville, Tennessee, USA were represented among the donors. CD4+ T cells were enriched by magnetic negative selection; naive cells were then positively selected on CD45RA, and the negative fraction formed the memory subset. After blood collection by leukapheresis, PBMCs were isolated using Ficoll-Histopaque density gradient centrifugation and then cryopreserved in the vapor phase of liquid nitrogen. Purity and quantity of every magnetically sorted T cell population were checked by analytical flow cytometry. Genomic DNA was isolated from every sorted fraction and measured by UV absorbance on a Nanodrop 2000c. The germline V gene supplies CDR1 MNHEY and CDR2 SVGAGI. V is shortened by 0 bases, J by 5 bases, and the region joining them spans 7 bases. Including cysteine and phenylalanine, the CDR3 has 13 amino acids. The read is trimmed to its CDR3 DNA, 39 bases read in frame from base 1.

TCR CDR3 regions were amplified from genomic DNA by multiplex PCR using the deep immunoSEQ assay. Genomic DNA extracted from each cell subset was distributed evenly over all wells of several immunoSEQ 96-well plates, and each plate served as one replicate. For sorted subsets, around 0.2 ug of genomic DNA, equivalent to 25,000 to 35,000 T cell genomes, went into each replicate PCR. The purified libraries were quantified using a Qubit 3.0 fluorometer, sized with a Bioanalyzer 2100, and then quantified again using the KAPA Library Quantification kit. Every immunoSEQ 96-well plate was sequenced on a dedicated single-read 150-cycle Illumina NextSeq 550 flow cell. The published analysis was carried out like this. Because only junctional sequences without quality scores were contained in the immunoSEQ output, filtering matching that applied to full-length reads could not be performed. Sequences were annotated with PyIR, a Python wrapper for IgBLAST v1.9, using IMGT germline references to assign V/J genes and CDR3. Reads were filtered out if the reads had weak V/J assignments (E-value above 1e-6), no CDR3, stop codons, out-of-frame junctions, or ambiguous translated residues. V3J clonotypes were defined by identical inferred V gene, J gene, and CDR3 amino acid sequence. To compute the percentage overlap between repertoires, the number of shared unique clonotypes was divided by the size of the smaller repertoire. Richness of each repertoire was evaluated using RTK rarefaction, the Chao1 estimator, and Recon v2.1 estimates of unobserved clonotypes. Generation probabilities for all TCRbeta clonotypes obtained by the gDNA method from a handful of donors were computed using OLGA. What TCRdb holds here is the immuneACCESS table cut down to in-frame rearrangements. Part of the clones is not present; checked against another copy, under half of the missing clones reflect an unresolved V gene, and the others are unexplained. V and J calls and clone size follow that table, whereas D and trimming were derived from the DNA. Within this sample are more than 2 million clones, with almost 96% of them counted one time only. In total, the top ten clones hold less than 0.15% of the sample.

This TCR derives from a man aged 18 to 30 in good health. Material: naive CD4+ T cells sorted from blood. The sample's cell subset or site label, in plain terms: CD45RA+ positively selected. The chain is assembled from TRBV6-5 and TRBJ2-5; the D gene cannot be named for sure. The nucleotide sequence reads TGTGCCAGCAGTTACTCTGGCAAGGAGACCCAGTACTTC. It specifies CASSYSGKETQYF.